A single sample gave rise to the 10 T cell receptor beta chains below, sequenced in a study of CD8 T cells in Susac syndrome. After extraction with the RNeasy kit, about 0.45 to 1 ug of the RNA was reverse transcribed using random hexamers. One entry per CDR3 protein, called by TCRdb with MiXCR from the immunoSEQ multiplex PCR reads. The sample carries approximately 100,000 distinct CDR3 sequences, roughly 95% recorded once. Specimen: CD8+ T cells from PBMCs. The receptors derive from a human donor with Susac syndrome.

The V and J genes are TRBV11-2 and TRBJ2-5; D is perhaps TRBD1 or TRBD2 (6 bases each). This CDR3 is 14 amino acids long. V lost 7 bases, J lost 5 bases, and 17 bases lay in between. Germline V gene lookup returns CDR1 SGHAT and CDR2 FQNNGV. The CDR3 DNA reads TGTGCCAGCACCGTGACAGGCCGGGGGGAGACCCAGTACTTC. Translating it yields CASTVTGRGETQYF.

The V call is TRBV2, the J call TRBJ2-7; D may be TRBD1 (6 bases). Looked up from germline, CDR1 is SNHLY and CDR2 is FYNNEI. Deletions cut 6 bases from V and 4 bases from J, with 13 bases between. There are 13 residues in the CDR3. The CDR3 bases are TGTGCCAGCAGCACAGGGCCTCGATACGAGCAGTACTTC. Translating it yields CASSTGPRYEQYF.

The chain joins TRBV6-5 to TRBJ2-7; possibly TRBD2 for D (5 bases). V was trimmed by 2 bases and J by 1 base, leaving 12 bases between them. The CDR3 runs 15 residues. Germline V gives CDR1 MNHEY, CDR2 SVGAGI. CDR3 nucleotides: TGTGCCAGCAGTTACGGAAACGGGGTGTCCTACGAGCAGTACTTC. The encoded protein is CASSYGNGVSYEQYF.

This rearrangement joins TRBV6-1 to TRBJ2-6, with TRBD1 as a possible D gene (6 bases). Per the germline V gene, CDR1 is MNHNS and CDR2 is SASEGT. The CDR3 is 19 amino acids. V was cut by 0 bases and J by 0 bases, with 15 bases left in between. The CDR3 nucleotides are TGTGCCAGCAGTGAAGCTCCTGAGGGACAAGTCTCTGGGGCCAACGTCCTGACTTTC. Amino acid sequence: CASSEAPEGQVSGANVLTF.

The gene calls are TRBV19 and TRBJ1-5; possible D gene TRBD1, 5 bases. Germline assignment: CDR1 LNHDA and CDR2 SQIVND (reference sequence). The V gene lost 6 bases and the J gene lost 1 base, with 19 bases spanning the gap. The length of the CDR3 is 17 residues. CDR3 sequence (DNA): TGTGCCAGTAGAAGAGGGACTCTAGGCGAGAGCAATCAGCCCCAGCATTTT. Protein: CASRRGTLGESNQPQHF.

The chain couples TRBV29-1 to TRBJ2-7; D is possibly TRBD2 (5 bases). V was pared by 5 bases and J by 3 bases, with 14 bases between. The CDR3 has 13 amino acids. Germline V gene lookup returns CDR1 SQVTM and CDR2 ANQGSEA. The CDR3 DNA sequence: TGCAGCGTTTCCCCCGGGGAGCGCTACGAGCAGTACTTC. This sequence encodes CSVSPGERYEQYF.

This chain uses TRBV20-1 with TRBJ2-7; no clear D gene. Germline V gene lookup returns CDR1 DFQATT and CDR2 SNEGSKA (reference sequence). V was trimmed by 0 bases and J by 6 bases, leaving 12 bases between them. CDR3 size: 13 residues. The CDR3 region has the DNA TGCAGTGCTAGAGATCGGTATATATCCGAGCAGTACTTC. Protein sequence: CSARDRYISEQYF.

The chain uses TRBV19 and TRBJ1-2, with 7 bases fitting TRBD1. Germline trimming cut 6 bases from V and 6 bases from J; bases unmatched to any gene: 7. This CDR3 is 13 amino acids long. Germline CDR1 and CDR2: LNHDA and SQIVND (reference sequence). CDR3 DNA sequence: TGTGCCAGTAGAGAGGCCGGGACAGATGGCTACACCTTC. It is translated as CASREAGTDGYTF.

This chain connects TRBV9 to TRBJ1-2; no clear D. The CDR3 covers 12 residues. V was pared by 0 bases and J by 8 bases, with 8 bases between. Germline loops: CDR1 SGDLS, CDR2 YYNGEE. This CDR3 is CASSVGPEGYTF. The CDR3 DNA reads as TGTGCCAGCAGCGTAGGTCCCGAGGGCTACACCTTC.

The chain joins TRBV19 to TRBJ2-1, with D perhaps being TRBD1 or TRBD2 (5 bases each). This CDR3 is 15 amino acids long. Germline-derived CDR1 and CDR2 are LNHDA and SQIVND (reference sequence). The V end was cut by 3 bases, the J end by 7 bases, with 16 bases between. The CDR3 is CASSILPGPLNEQFF. In DNA, the CDR3 is TGTGCCAGTAGTATCCTTCCGGGACCCCTAAATGAGCAGTTCTTC.